The sequence of this TCR beta chain was determined in a study of T cell responses to AZD1222 COVID-19 vaccine. The repertoire was sequenced with immunoSEQ multiplex PCR; TCRdb's copy has only in-frame clones and lacks some. Among some 180,000 clones listed, 85% to 95% were seen once. The CDR3 length is 14 residues. V was trimmed by 6 bases and J by 8 bases, leaving 17 bases between them. Germline CDR1 is MNHNY and CDR2 is SVGAGI (reference sequence). The sequence derives from an adult in good health. The chain is built from TRBV6-6 and TRBJ2-4; TRBD2 is a possible D gene (6 bases). This specimen was peripheral blood, taken on day 0 of AZD1222 vaccination. The CDR3 loop is CASSPGGTVDIQYF. As DNA, the CDR3 is TGTGCCAGCAGCCCCGGCGGGACGGTGGACATTCAGTACTTC.